One and the same sample provided the 15 T cell receptor beta chains below, sequenced in a study of regulatory T cells in long-lasting Graves disease. Time point defined: persistent/refractory GD, antithyroid drugs over 5 years with positive TRAb. Construction of the TCR library relied on RNA isolated from PBMCs. Investigators prepared the TCR beta libraries by applying iRepertoire HTBI primers and Arm-PCR of CDR3 regions. TCRdb re-called the multiplex PCR reads with MiXCR, one entry per CDR3 protein. The table records roughly 430,000 distinct CDR3 sequences, 21% of them present only once. The sequencing here drew on peripheral blood mononuclear cells (PBMCs), taken when the disease was refractory, from a patient treated with antithyroid drugs. The receptors come from a female donor with Graves disease.

The CDR3 loop reads CATSDRGSQPQHF. CDR3 bases: TGTGCCACCAGCGACAGGGGGAGTCAGCCCCAGCATTTT. The chain employs TRBV24-1 and TRBJ1-5; 9 bases agree with TRBD1. Germline CDR1 reads KGHDR; CDR2 reads SFDVKD. This CDR3 contains 13 residues. V dropped 7 bases and J dropped 6; count of bases not matched to a gene: 3.

The rearrangement links TRBV28 to TRBJ2-1; D uncertain. Between the trimmed V and J ends, which lost 5 bases and 10 bases, there was a span of 12 bases. Germline-derived CDR1 and CDR2 are MDHEN and SYDVKM. The CDR3 loop spans 12 amino acids. The CDR3 region is CASSPFRVEQFF. For the CDR3, the DNA is TGTGCCAGCAGTCCCTTTAGGGTAGAGCAGTTCTTC.

The chain links TRBV15 to TRBJ2-7, with unresolved D. V was clipped by 5 bases and J by 1 base, with 12 bases between them. The CDR3 is 14 residues long. The germline gives CDR1 LNHNV, CDR2 YYDKDF (reference sequence). CDR3 loop: CATSPRSGSYEQYF. The CDR3 DNA reads TGTGCCACCAGCCCCAGGTCGGGTTCCTACGAGCAGTACTTC.

This clonotype has at least ten counts. The chain is built from TRBV18 and TRBJ1-4, with 7 bases matching TRBD1. V dropped 2 bases and J dropped 5; count of bases not matched to a gene: 5. The CDR3 sequence is 15 residues long. The germline V gene has CDR1 KGHSH and CDR2 LQKENI. The CDR3 spells CASSPGTDPNEKLFF. CDR3 DNA sequence: TGTGCCAGCTCACCAGGGACAGACCCGAATGAAAAACTGTTTTTT.

This clonotype was seen repeatedly, ten times or more. V gene TRBV28 combines with J gene TRBJ2-3; weak D call: TRBD2 (5 bases). Looked up from germline, CDR1 is MDHEN and CDR2 is SYDVKM. The CDR3 covers 15 residues. V lost 7 bases to trimming and J lost 5 bases, with 19 bases between them. In nucleotides, the CDR3 is TGTGCCAGCACCCAGAGGGCTAGATCGGGAGATACGCAGTATTTT. Translated: CASTQRARSGDTQYF.

The table lists this clonotype with many counts. The rearrangement joins TRBV2 to TRBJ1-5; no reliable D call. The ends were cut back, 6 bases at V and 3 bases at J, with 15 bases in the middle. Germline loops: CDR1 SNHLY, CDR2 FYNNEI. The CDR3 has 15 amino acids. The CDR3 region is CASSAPGGDNQPQHF. Written as DNA, the CDR3 is TGTGCCAGCAGCGCGCCCGGTGGCGACAATCAGCCCCAGCATTTT.

The rearrangement joins TRBV20-1 to TRBJ2-7; maybe TRBD2 (5 bases). Germline CDR1 DFQATT, CDR2 SNEGSKA (reference sequence). The CDR3 spans 16 residues. Between the trimmed V and J ends, which lost 0 bases and 6 bases, there was a span of 21 bases. DNA for the CDR3: TGCAGTGCTAGAGATACCGGGTCTCCGCTAGCTCTCGAGCAGTACTTC. Protein: CSARDTGSPLALEQYF.

Ten or more counts support this clonotype. The chain has TRBV7-9 and TRBJ2-7; 8 nucleotides agree with TRBD2. V shed 8 bases, J shed 5 bases, and the junction held 14 bases outside the gene matches. The CDR3 spans 15 residues. CDR1 is SEHNR, CDR2 FQNEAQ, per germline (reference sequence). CDR3 residues: CASRAPGLEGDEQYF. CDR3 in DNA: TGTGCCAGCCGGGCCCCGGGACTAGAGGGGGACGAGCAGTACTTC. The full variable domain, completed using reference TRBV7-9 and TRBJ2-7, is DTGVSQNPRHKITKRGQNVTFRCDPISEHNRLYWYRQTLGQGPEFLTYFQNEAQLEKSRLLSDRFSAERPKGSFSTLEIQRTEQGDSAMYLCASRAPGLEGDEQYFGPGTRLTVT.

This clonotype was counted at least ten times. The gene calls are TRBV6-5 and TRBJ2-7; tentative D call: TRBD1 (5 bases). CDR3 length: 15 amino acids. V was pared by 4 bases and J by 5 bases, with 18 bases between. The germline V gene encodes CDR1 MNHEY and CDR2 SVGAGI. CDR3 protein: CASSWKGQGAHEQYF. Written as DNA, the CDR3 is TGTGCCAGCAGTTGGAAAGGACAAGGGGCACACGAGCAGTACTTC.

Written as DNA, the CDR3 is TGTGCCAGCAGCTTACAGGGGGCTGAGTACGAGCAGTACTTC. Translated, it gives CASSLQGAEYEQYF. The rearrangement links TRBV5-6 to TRBJ2-7, with TRBD1 matching 9 bases. Per the germline V gene, CDR1 is SGHDT and CDR2 is YYEEEE. Trimming took 2 bases from V and 4 from J; bases not matched to a gene: 4. The CDR3 totals 14 residues.

This clonotype has a handful of counts. The chain carries TRBV5-1 and TRBJ2-5; tentatively, D is TRBD1 (5 bases). V was cut by 8 bases and J by 5 bases, with 16 bases left in between. The CDR3 has 13 residues. In germline, CDR1 is SGHRS, CDR2 YFSETQ. For the CDR3, the DNA is TGCGCCAGTCACAGGTGGCAAGGGGAGACCCAGTACTTC. Its translation is CASHRWQGETQYF.

This clonotype was found many times. The chain links TRBV2 to TRBJ2-7, with D tentatively TRBD1 or TRBD2 (5 bases each). The CDR3 runs 13 residues. In germline, CDR1 is SNHLY, CDR2 FYNNEI. V was shortened by 4 bases and J by 5 bases, with 12 bases between the two germline ends. The CDR3 region is CASSAGTRDEQYF. CDR3 sequence (DNA): TGTGCCAGCAGTGCCGGGACCCGTGACGAGCAGTACTTC.

Only one count was recorded for this clonotype. The CDR3 does not close with the conserved phenylalanine or tryptophan, likely indicating a read error. The rearrangement uses TRBV11-3 and TRBJ2-3, with D unresolved. The CDR3 totals 13 residues. Trimming stripped 3 bases from V and 4 bases from J, with 8 bases between. From germline, CDR1 is SGHNT and CDR2 YENEEA. CDR3 sequence: CASSFRSADTQYL. The CDR3 bases are TGTGCCAGCAGCTTTAGGAGTGCAGATACGCAGTATCTT.

This clonotype was recorded a few times. V and J are TRBV20-1 and TRBJ2-6; D might be TRBD1 (6 bases). The V end lost 3 bases, the J end lost 1 base, and 13 bases lay between the germline ends. CDR3 length equals 16 residues. Germline assignment: CDR1 DFQATT and CDR2 SNEGSKA (reference sequence). CDR3 coding DNA: TGCAGTGCTAGTGGGAACAGGGTTTCTGGGGCCAACGTCCTGACTTTC. It yields the protein CSASGNRVSGANVLTF.

This chain uses TRBV5-1 with TRBJ2-7; 14 bases are shared with TRBD2. Germline V gene sequence: CDR1 SGHRS, CDR2 YFSETQ. J lost 2 bases, V lost 4 bases, and 11 bases had no gene match. The CDR3 consists of 18 residues. The CDR3 reads CASSPAGLAGAGPYEQYF. CDR3 in DNA: TGCGCCAGCAGCCCCGCGGGACTAGCGGGAGCGGGTCCCTACGAGCAGTACTTC.